The sample holds a few counts of the clone carrying this TCR beta chain. The antigen is unknown. The germline gives CDR1 MGHRA, CDR2 YSYEKL. The CDR3 length is 18 residues. J gave up 0 bases and V 3 bases, and 9 bases lay outside the gene matches. A 5'RACE reaction primed in the constant segment made cDNA libraries of TCR alpha and TCR beta, and these carried sample barcodes and UMIs. Using its own MiXCR run on the 5' RACE reads, TCRdb lists one record per CDR3 protein. The table shows fewer than 700,000 distinct CDR3 sequences, with roughly 17% occurring only once. This specimen belongs to a study of T-cell memory formation after mild COVID-19. Findings and limits, study-wide: Cross-reactive memory seemingly joined, as some responding clones were found in pre-infection memory. The SARS-CoV-2 specificity of second-wave clones reaching peak at day 37 remained unverified.

The chain couples TRBV4-1 to TRBJ2-7; 12 nucleotides align to TRBD2. This sequence originates from an adult woman who had mild COVID-19 (a few samples of this study predate the infection). Cell type and time point are not known. The specimen was PBMCs or a T cell subset sorted from them (not recorded which). This CDR3 reads CASSHPTSGGPSSYEQYF. CDR3 bases: TGCGCCAGCAGCCACCCGACTAGCGGGGGTCCCAGCTCCTACGAGCAGTACTTC.